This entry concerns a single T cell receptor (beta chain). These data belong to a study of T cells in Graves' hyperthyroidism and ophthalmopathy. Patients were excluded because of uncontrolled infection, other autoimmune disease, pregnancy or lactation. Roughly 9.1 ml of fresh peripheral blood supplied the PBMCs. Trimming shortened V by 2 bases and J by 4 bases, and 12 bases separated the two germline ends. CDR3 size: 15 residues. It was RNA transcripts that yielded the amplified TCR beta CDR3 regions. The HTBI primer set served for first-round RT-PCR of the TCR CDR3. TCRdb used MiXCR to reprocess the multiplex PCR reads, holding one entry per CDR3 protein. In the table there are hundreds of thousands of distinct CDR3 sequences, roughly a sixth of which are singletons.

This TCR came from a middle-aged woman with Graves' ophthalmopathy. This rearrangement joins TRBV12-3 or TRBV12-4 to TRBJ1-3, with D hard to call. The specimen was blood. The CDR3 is CASSLITGNGNTIYF. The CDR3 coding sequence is TGTGCCAGCAGTTTAATTACGGGGAACGGAAACACCATATATTTT.